This T cell receptor beta chain stems from a study of breast tumors, draining lymph nodes, adjacent tissues. MiXCR, applied by TCRdb to the multiplex PCR reads, yields one record per CDR3 protein. The sample records about 25,000 distinct CDR3 sequences, less than 25% being singletons. Turning to this clonotype: Antigen unknown. One end of the junction is discordant with germline, which a read error may explain.

Study-wide findings and caveats: Luminal-like breast cancer showed significantly greater tumor-nontumor repertoire similarity than basal-like breast cancer did. Data fit most tumor T cells coming from lymph node, expanding in tumor.

Germline CDR1 and CDR2: SQVTM and ANQGSEA. This CDR3 is 13 amino acids long. The sequenced sample consisted of breast tumor tissue. The receptor was derived from a female donor with breast cancer. Some clones in this sample may be carry-over from other donors' samples. This rearrangement joins TRBV29-1 to TRBJ2-1; unclear D gene. This CDR3 is CSVEDWRNSEQFF. In nucleotides, the CDR3 is TGCAGCGTTGAAGATTGGCGAAACAGTGAGCAGTTCTTT.